This is a list of T cell receptor beta chains from one sample in a study of blood T cell repertoires in COVID-19. Here immunoSEQ multiplex PCR was the method, and the copy in TCRdb shows in-frame clones only, minus some. The sample has 210,000 or so clones, roughly 90% seen once. Source material: peripheral blood. All receptors derive from a woman aged 45-65 years with acute or convalescent COVID-19. The CDR3 runs from the conserved cysteine through the conserved F or W. The order of the fields is clone size, V gene, D gene, J gene, CDR3 protein, CDR3 DNA. The D gene is left open where the match is weak. Clone size is stated in some rows and not others, as once, few, many or a class when expanded.

size: .; V: TRBV27; D: .; J: TRBJ2-1; CDR3: CASMGMPGVPNNEQFF; DNA: TGTGCCAGCATGGGGATGCCGGGGGTCCCGAACAATGAGCAGTTCTTC
size: .; V: TRBV19; D: TRBD1; J: TRBJ1-2; CDR3: CASTPWGQGARSYGYTF; DNA: TGTGCCAGTACCCCCTGGGGACAGGGGGCGCGGAGCTATGGCTACACCTTC
size: .; V: TRBV21-1; D: .; J: TRBJ1-2; CDR3: CASSPPGSDYTF; DNA: TGTGCCAGCAGCCCCCCAGGGTCGGACTACACCTTC
size: .; V: TRBV12-3/TRBV12-4; D: .; J: TRBJ1-4; CDR3: CASSSPRDKLFF; DNA: TGTGCCAGCAGTTCACCTCGGGATAAACTGTTTTTT
size: .; V: TRBV20-1; D: TRBD1; J: TRBJ1-2; CDR3: CSARTGPGYTF; DNA: TGCAGTGCTAGGACAGGGCCTGGCTACACCTTC
size: .; V: TRBV27; D: .; J: TRBJ2-3; CDR3: CASSLWGDPSTDTQYF; DNA: TGTGCCAGCAGTTTATGGGGGGATCCTAGCACAGATACGCAGTATTTT
size: few; V: TRBV10-3; D: TRBD1; J: TRBJ1-1; CDR3: CAIQGETRSTEAFF; DNA: TGTGCCATCCAGGGGGAGACGCGGAGCACTGAAGCTTTCTTT
size: .; V: TRBV19; D: .; J: TRBJ1-2; CDR3: CASSYRDLGYGYTF; DNA: TGTGCCAGTAGTTACAGGGACCTTGGCTATGGCTACACCTTC
size: .; V: TRBV7-7; D: TRBD2; J: TRBJ2-3; CDR3: CASSRFGGAGTDTQYF; DNA: TGTGCCAGCAGCCGTTTCGGGGGGGCCGGTACAGATACGCAGTATTTT
size: .; V: TRBV24-1; D: .; J: TRBJ2-3; CDR3: CATSDLRGASTDTQYF; DNA: TGTGCCACCAGTGATTTGCGGGGGGCCAGCACAGATACGCAGTATTTT
size: few; V: TRBV21-1; D: .; J: TRBJ1-2; CDR3: CASSISLGTGAGDGYTF; DNA: TGTGCCAGCAGCATCTCCTTGGGGACAGGCGCTGGCGATGGCTACACCTTC
size: .; V: TRBV11-2; D: .; J: TRBJ2-7; CDR3: CASSPETGRDEQYF; DNA: TGTGCCAGCAGCCCGGAGACAGGTCGGGACGAGCAGTACTTC
size: .; V: TRBV3-1/TRBV3-2; D: .; J: TRBJ2-7; CDR3: CASSLEGGDGEQYF; DNA: TGTGCCAGCAGCCTAGAAGGCGGCGACGGGGAGCAGTACTTC
size: .; V: TRBV7-9; D: TRBD1; J: TRBJ2-1; CDR3: CASSVQGAYEQFF; DNA: TGTGCCAGCAGTGTCCAGGGGGCCTATGAGCAGTTCTTC
size: .; V: TRBV27; D: .; J: TRBJ2-5; CDR3: CASSCVWQYGMWARETQYF; DNA: TGTGCCAGCAGTTGCGTGTGGCAGTACGGTATGTGGGCGCGAGAGACCCAGTACTTC
size: few; V: TRBV6-2/TRBV6-3; D: .; J: TRBJ2-7; CDR3: CASSYEDYRGYEQYF; DNA: TGTGCCAGCAGTTATGAGGACTACCGGGGCTACGAGCAGTACTTC
size: few; V: TRBV10-2; D: TRBD1; J: TRBJ2-7; CDR3: CASSGGTGGTYEQYF; DNA: TGCGCCAGCAGTGGTGGGACAGGGGGTACCTACGAGCAGTACTTC
size: once; V: TRBV7-3; D: TRBD2; J: TRBJ2-3; CDR3: CASSLRGGFTDTQYF; DNA: TGTGCCAGCAGCTTAAGGGGAGGGTTCACAGATACGCAGTATTTT
size: .; V: TRBV11-3; D: .; J: TRBJ2-7; CDR3: CASSLAESYEQYF; DNA: TGTGCCAGCAGCTTAGCGGAGTCCTACGAGCAGTACTTC
size: .; V: TRBV11-3; D: .; J: TRBJ1-1; CDR3: CASSFLEGQHTEAFF; DNA: TGTGCCAGCAGCTTTCTAGAGGGACAACACACTGAAGCTTTCTTT
size: once; V: TRBV19; D: TRBD2; J: TRBJ2-7; CDR3: CASSSTSGIEQYF; DNA: TGTGCCAGTAGTTCGACTAGCGGGATCGAGCAGTACTTC
size: .; V: TRBV15; D: .; J: TRBJ2-2; CDR3: CATSRGSTETMTGELFF; DNA: TGTGCCACCAGCAGGGGTTCAACAGAGACCATGACCGGGGAGCTGTTTTTT
size: .; V: TRBV10-3; D: TRBD2; J: TRBJ2-5; CDR3: CAISEGLAGGQETQYF; DNA: TGTGCCATCAGTGAGGGACTAGCGGGGGGGCAAGAGACCCAGTACTTC
size: once; V: TRBV12-3/TRBV12-4; D: .; J: TRBJ1-3; CDR3: CASRAGQGNTIYF; DNA: TGTGCCAGCAGAGCGGGACAAGGAAACACCATATATTTT
size: .; V: TRBV7-2; D: .; J: TRBJ1-6; CDR3: CASSLPGPYNSPLHF; DNA: TGTGCCAGCAGCCTCCCAGGGCCCTATAATTCACCCCTCCACTTT
size: .; V: TRBV5-1; D: TRBD1; J: TRBJ1-1; CDR3: CASSGGQGARTEAFF; DNA: TGCGCCAGCAGCGGCGGACAGGGGGCGCGCACTGAAGCTTTCTTT
size: .; V: TRBV30; D: TRBD1; J: TRBJ1-2; CDR3: CAWNNVQGVHYGYTF; DNA: TGTGCCTGGAATAATGTGCAGGGGGTCCACTATGGCTACACCTTC
size: .; V: TRBV6-2/TRBV6-3; D: TRBD2; J: TRBJ2-1; CDR3: CASSYRGLADHYNEQFF; DNA: TGTGCCAGCAGTTACCGGGGACTAGCGGACCACTACAATGAGCAGTTCTTC
size: .; V: TRBV19; D: TRBD1; J: TRBJ1-2; CDR3: CASSRGQEVYYGYTF; DNA: TGTGCCAGTAGTAGAGGACAGGAGGTTTACTATGGCTACACCTTC
size: .; V: TRBV18; D: .; J: TRBJ1-1; CDR3: CASSPQGMNTEAFF; DNA: TGTGCCAGCTCACCCCAGGGGATGAACACTGAAGCTTTCTTT
size: few; V: TRBV3-1/TRBV3-2; D: TRBD1; J: TRBJ1-5; CDR3: CASSFTGDQPQHF; DNA: TGTGCCAGCAGCTTCACAGGGGATCAGCCCCAGCATTTT
size: .; V: TRBV5-4; D: .; J: TRBJ1-2; CDR3: CASSLGGIYGYTF; DNA: TGTGCCAGCAGCTTGGGAGGGATCTATGGCTACACCTTC
size: .; V: TRBV30; D: TRBD2; J: TRBJ2-1; CDR3: CAWSVLAGAGNEQFF; DNA: TGTGCCTGGAGTGTACTGGCGGGAGCGGGCAATGAGCAGTTCTTC
size: .; V: TRBV9; D: TRBD1; J: TRBJ1-6; CDR3: CASSAGTGYYYSPLHF; DNA: TGTGCCAGCAGCGCCGGGACAGGGTATTACTATTCACCCCTCCACTTT
size: .; V: TRBV15; D: TRBD1; J: TRBJ1-5; CDR3: CATSREYGQGQPQHF; DNA: TGTGCCACCAGCAGAGAATATGGACAGGGTCAGCCCCAGCATTTT
size: .; V: TRBV19; D: TRBD1; J: TRBJ1-2; CDR3: CASSPDRGAGYTF; DNA: TGTGCCAGTAGTCCGGACAGGGGGGCTGGCTACACCTTC
size: once; V: TRBV19; D: TRBD1; J: TRBJ2-1; CDR3: CASSIRDRGSYNEQFF; DNA: TGTGCCAGTAGTATTCGAGACAGGGGCTCCTACAATGAGCAGTTCTTC
size: .; V: TRBV28; D: .; J: TRBJ1-6; CDR3: CASSPGDTNSPLHF; DNA: TGTGCCAGCAGCCCTGGGGACACCAATTCACCCCTCCACTTT
size: .; V: TRBV29-1; D: TRBD2; J: TRBJ2-2; CDR3: CSADWWEGTGELFF; DNA: TGCAGCGCCGATTGGTGGGAGGGCACCGGGGAGCTGTTTTTT
size: .; V: TRBV7-3; D: TRBD1; J: TRBJ2-3; CDR3: CASSHRTGQSTDTQYF; DNA: TGTGCCAGCAGCCACCGGACAGGGCAAAGCACAGATACGCAGTATTTT
size: .; V: TRBV6-5; D: .; J: TRBJ2-7; CDR3: CASSYGSTYEQYF; DNA: TGTGCCAGCAGTTACGGCAGTACCTACGAGCAGTACTTC
size: .; V: TRBV7-9; D: TRBD1; J: TRBJ2-7; CDR3: CASSLEWTGLPYEQYF; DNA: TGTGCCAGCAGCTTAGAATGGACAGGGCTTCCCTACGAGCAGTACTTC
size: .; V: TRBV12-3/TRBV12-4; D: .; J: TRBJ2-7; CDR3: CASNPGVSYEQYF; DNA: TGTGCCAGCAATCCAGGGGTTTCCTACGAGCAGTACTTC
size: .; V: TRBV27; D: TRBD1; J: TRBJ1-1; CDR3: CASSFLMTGGRSTEAFF; DNA: TGTGCCAGCAGTTTCCTGATGACAGGGGGGAGGTCCACTGAAGCTTTCTTT
size: .; V: TRBV7-2; D: TRBD1; J: TRBJ1-2; CDR3: CASSFGDRVYGYTF; DNA: TGTGCCAGCAGCTTTGGGGACAGGGTCTATGGCTACACCTTC
size: .; V: TRBV7-2; D: .; J: TRBJ2-5; CDR3: CASSRGYGEGGGTQYF; DNA: TGTGCCAGCAGCCGGGGGTACGGAGAGGGTGGAGGGACCCAGTACTTC
size: .; V: TRBV10-2; D: TRBD2; J: TRBJ2-3; CDR3: CASSEAGLARLTGRTDTQYF; DNA: TGCGCCAGCAGTGAGGCGGGACTAGCCAGGTTGACGGGACGCACAGATACGCAGTATTTT
size: .; V: TRBV6-5; D: TRBD1; J: TRBJ2-7; CDR3: CASSLDRGVDEQYF; DNA: TGTGCCAGCAGCTTGGACAGGGGGGTTGACGAGCAGTACTTC
size: few; V: TRBV30; D: .; J: TRBJ1-4; CDR3: CAWSRQALTNEKLFF; DNA: TGTGCCTGGAGTAGACAGGCCTTAACTAATGAAAAACTGTTTTTT
size: .; V: TRBV27; D: .; J: TRBJ2-7; CDR3: CASSFGGLYEQYF; DNA: TGTGCCAGCAGTTTCGGGGGTTTGTACGAGCAGTACTTC
size: once; V: TRBV5-1; D: TRBD1; J: TRBJ2-3; CDR3: CASSLFRQGGTDTQYF; DNA: TGCGCCAGCAGCTTGTTCAGACAGGGAGGCACAGATACGCAGTATTTT
size: .; V: TRBV7-9; D: .; J: TRBJ1-6; CDR3: CASSLSGDSPLHF; DNA: TGTGCCAGCAGCTTAAGCGGGGATTCACCCCTCCACTTT
size: once; V: TRBV6-2/TRBV6-3; D: .; J: TRBJ2-3; CDR3: CASSVSRGLDTQYF; DNA: TGTGCCAGCAGCGTGAGCAGGGGATTAGATACGCAGTATTTT
size: .; V: TRBV6-1; D: TRBD1; J: TRBJ1-5; CDR3: CASSEAWAGGIQPQHF; DNA: TGTGCCAGCAGTGAAGCTTGGGCAGGGGGCATTCAGCCCCAGCATTTT